This T cell receptor beta chain derives from a study of T cell responses to AZD1222 COVID-19 vaccine. The study's findings and limits: Epitopes outside B.1.351 and B.1.1.7 mutated regions reportedly drew nearly half of spike TCRs. Most donors were white British, females outnumbered males, and clonal diversity was possibly underestimated. The breadth and depth of Spike-specific TCRs increased once two AZD1222 doses had been given.

Repertoires were generated with immunoSEQ multiplex PCR, while TCRdb's copy carries only in-frame clones and drops some. Counted here are approximately 170,000 clones, approximately 93% occurring once; the ten biggest clones make up about 3.9%. Turning to this clone: Its antigen remains unknown.

The material sequenced was peripheral blood, taken on day 0 of AZD1222 vaccination. The TCR comes from an adult in good health.

CDR3 sequence: CASSTEGRAGGPTGELFF. CDR3 coding DNA: TGTGCCAGCAGTACCGAAGGCCGGGCGGGAGGGCCTACCGGGGAGCTGTTTTTT. The rearrangement links TRBV6-2 or TRBV6-3 to TRBJ2-2; TRBD2 aligns across 9 bases. Germline V gene lookup returns CDR1 MNHEY and CDR2 SVGEGT. The CDR3 runs 18 residues. With 5 bases clipped from V and 5 bases from J, the junction kept 15 bases outside the gene matches.